The clone carrying this T cell receptor beta chain was seen once. The antigen is undetermined. V dropped 2 bases and J dropped 6; count of bases not matched to a gene: 9. Germline lookup yields CDR1 SGHTA and CDR2 FQGNSA. CDR3 size: 16 residues. The sample belongs to a study of T cell responses to AZD1222 COVID-19 vaccine. General study results and limits: Two AZD1222 administrations were followed by greater Spike-specific TCR breadth and depth. Epitopes outside B.1.351 and B.1.1.7 mutated regions reportedly drew nearly half of spike TCRs. White British donors predominated, females outnumbered males, and clonal diversity was possibly underestimated.

Profiling relied on immunoSEQ multiplex PCR, and the TCRdb table lists in-frame clones only, not all of them. The table has 150,000 or so clones, around nine tenths seen once. Sample: peripheral blood, taken on day 0 of AZD1222 vaccination. This TCR came from an adult in good health. The chain uses TRBV7-2 and TRBJ2-1, with TRBD1 matching over 8 bases. The CDR3 DNA sequence: TGTGCCAGCAGCTTATCTTGGACAGGGCTGGGCAATGAGCAGTTCTTC. Translation gives CASSLSWTGLGNEQFF.